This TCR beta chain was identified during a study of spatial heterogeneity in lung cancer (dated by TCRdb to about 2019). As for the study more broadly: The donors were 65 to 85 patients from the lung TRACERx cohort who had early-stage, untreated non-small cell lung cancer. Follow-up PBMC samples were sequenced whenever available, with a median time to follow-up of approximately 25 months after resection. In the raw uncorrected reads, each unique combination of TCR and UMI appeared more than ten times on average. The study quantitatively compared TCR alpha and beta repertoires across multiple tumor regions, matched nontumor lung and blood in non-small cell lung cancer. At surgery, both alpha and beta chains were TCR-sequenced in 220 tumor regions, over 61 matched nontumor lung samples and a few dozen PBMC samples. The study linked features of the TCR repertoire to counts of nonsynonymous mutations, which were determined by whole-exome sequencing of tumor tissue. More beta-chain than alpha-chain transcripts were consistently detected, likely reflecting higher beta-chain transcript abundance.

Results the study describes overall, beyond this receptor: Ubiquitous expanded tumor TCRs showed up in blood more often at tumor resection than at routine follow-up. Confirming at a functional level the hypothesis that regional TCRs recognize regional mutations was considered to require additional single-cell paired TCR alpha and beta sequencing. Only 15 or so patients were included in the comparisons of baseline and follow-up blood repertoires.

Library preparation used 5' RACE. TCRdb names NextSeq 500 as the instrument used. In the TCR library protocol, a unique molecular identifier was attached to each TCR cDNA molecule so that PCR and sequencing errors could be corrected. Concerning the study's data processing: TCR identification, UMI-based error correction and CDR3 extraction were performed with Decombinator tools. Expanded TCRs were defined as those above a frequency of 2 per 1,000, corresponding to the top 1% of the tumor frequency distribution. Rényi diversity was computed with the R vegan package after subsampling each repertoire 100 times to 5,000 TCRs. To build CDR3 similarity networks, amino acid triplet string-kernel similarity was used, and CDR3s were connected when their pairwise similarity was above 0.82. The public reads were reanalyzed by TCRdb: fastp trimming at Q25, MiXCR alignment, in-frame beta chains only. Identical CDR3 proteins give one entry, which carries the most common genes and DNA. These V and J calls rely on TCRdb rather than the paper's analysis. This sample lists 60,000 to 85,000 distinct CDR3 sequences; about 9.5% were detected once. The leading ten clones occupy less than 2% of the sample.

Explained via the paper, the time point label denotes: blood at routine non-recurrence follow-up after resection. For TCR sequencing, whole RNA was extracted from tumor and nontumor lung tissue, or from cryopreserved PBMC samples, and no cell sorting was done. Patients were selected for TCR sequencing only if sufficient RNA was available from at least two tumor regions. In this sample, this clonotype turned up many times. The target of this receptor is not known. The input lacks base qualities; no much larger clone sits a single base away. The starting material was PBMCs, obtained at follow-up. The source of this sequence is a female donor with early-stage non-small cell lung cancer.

The nucleotide sequence is TGTGCCAGCAGCTTCCCCGGGACTAGCGGGAATGAGCAGTTCTTC. This codes for CASSFPGTSGNEQFF. The sequence links TRBV7-9 to TRBJ2-1; 12 junctional bases match TRBD2. Trimming accounts for 3 bases at V and 7 bases at J, while the number of junction bases matched to no gene is 4. CDR1 is given as SEHNR and CDR2 as FQNEAQ, both from the germline V gene (reference sequence). The CDR3 starts with the cysteine, ends with the phenylalanine, and has 15 residues. Just CDR3 DNA is preserved here, 45 bases in frame from base 1.